This TCR beta chain was observed in a study of metastatic and nonmetastatic thyroid tumors. Study at large: It was across blood and tumor or nodule tissue from malignant and benign thyroid patients that repertoires were compared. Study-wide results and caveats: Versus benign nodules, malignant thyroid tumors reportedly had significantly higher TCR beta diversity, in blood and tumor.

Using MiXCR, TCRdb re-called clones from the PCR reads. The data show roughly 98,000 clones, under 15% seen once. The CDR3 runs to 15 residues. Germline-derived CDR1 and CDR2 are MGHRA and YSYEKL. Every patient was untreated before thyroid surgery. Concerning this clone itself: Its antigen is unidentified. At one of its ends the junction is not consistent with the germline gene, which may arise from a read error.

The clonotype originates from a female donor with papillary thyroid cancer or a benign thyroid nodule (not recorded which). Some clones in this sample may be carry-over from other donors' samples. Sequenced: blood. The chain is built from TRBV4-1 and TRBJ1-1, with 9 bases aligning to TRBD1. CDR3 amino acids: CASSHPGQGYSEAFF. In nucleotides, the CDR3 is TGCGCTAGCAGCCACCCGGGACAGGGATACTCTGAAGCTTTCTTT.